These 13 T cell receptor beta chains came from one sample sequenced in a study of blood T cell repertoires in COVID-19. Only in-frame clones appear in the TCRdb table, and some are missing; sequencing was by immunoSEQ multiplex PCR. The repertoire holds 20,000 to 25,000 clones, with 70% to 90% as singletons. Source material: peripheral blood. The receptor set was obtained from a human donor with active COVID-19. The donor label of this sample is uncertain.

The gene calls are TRBV7-2 and TRBJ2-6; D is undetermined. Germline V gives CDR1 SGHTA, CDR2 FQGNSA. V was trimmed by 4 bases and J by 0 bases, leaving 4 bases between them. The CDR3 covers 14 residues. The CDR3 is CASSSSSGANVLTF. CDR3 nucleotide sequence: TGTGCCAGCAGCTCCAGCTCTGGGGCCAACGTCCTGACTTTC.

This chain connects TRBV25-1 to TRBJ2-3, with D perhaps TRBD1 (5 bases). Trimming shortened V by 1 base and J by 3 bases, and 11 bases separated the two germline ends. Germline V gene sequence: CDR1 MGHDK, CDR2 SYGVNS. The CDR3 is 15 amino acids. The CDR3 spells CASSEWARVTDTQYF. In DNA, the CDR3 is TGTGCCAGCAGTGAATGGGCCAGGGTAACAGATACGCAGTATTTT. Variable domain in full (rest from reference TRBV25-1 and TRBJ2-3): EADIYQTPRYLVIGTGKKITLECSQTMGHDKMYWYQQDPGMELHLIHYSYGVNSTEKGDLSSESTVSRIRTEHFPLTLESARPSHTSQYLCASSEWARVTDTQYFGPGTRLTVL.

The gene calls are TRBV6-2 or TRBV6-3 and TRBJ2-5; 7 bases are a match to TRBD1. Per the germline V gene, CDR1 is MNHEY and CDR2 is SVGEGT. Trimming cost V 5 bases and J 1 base; bases outside gene matches: 13. CDR3 length: 17 amino acids. The CDR3 here is CASSRLSDRVAQETQYF. CDR3 DNA sequence: TGTGCCAGCAGTCGCCTTTCAGACAGGGTGGCCCAAGAGACCCAGTACTTC.

The chain carries TRBV7-3 and TRBJ2-1, with a tentative D call TRBD2 (5 bases). Trimming took off 2 bases at V and 5 bases at J, with 16 bases between the two ends. The CDR3 spans 16 residues. From germline, CDR1 is SGHTA and CDR2 FQGTGA. CDR3 DNA: TGTGCCAGCAGCTTAGGACTCGGGTCCTTAAACAATGAGCAGTTCTTC. It codes for CASSLGLGSLNNEQFF. Full variable domain (outside the CDR3, taken from reference TRBV7-3 and TRBJ2-1): GAGVSQTPSNKVTEKGKYVELRCDPISGHTALYWYRQSLGQGPEFLIYFQGTGAADDSGLPNDRFFAVRPEGSVSTLKIQRTERGDSAVYLCASSLGLGSLNNEQFFGPGTRLTVL.

This rearrangement joins TRBV4-1 to TRBJ2-1; TRBD2 agrees at 8 bases. Per germline, CDR1 MGHRA and CDR2 YSYEKL. V lost 8 bases, J lost 0 bases, and 9 bases stayed unmatched. The CDR3 consists of 16 residues. The CDR3 reads CASGRLAPSSYNEQFF. The CDR3 DNA sequence: TGCGCCAGCGGTAGACTAGCGCCGAGCTCCTACAATGAGCAGTTCTTC.

This sequence joins TRBV19 and TRBJ1-6; 8 bases line up with TRBD1. Germline values: CDR1 LNHDA, CDR2 SQIVND (reference sequence). Losses at the gene ends were 6 bases for V and 11 bases for J; bases not matched to a gene: 6. This CDR3 comprises 13 residues. The CDR3 sequence is CASSSQGATPLHF. The DNA of the CDR3 is TGTGCCAGTAGCAGTCAGGGGGCAACACCCCTCCACTTT.

The J gene is TRBJ2-1, the V gene TRBV6-2 or TRBV6-3, with 7 positions matching TRBD2. This CDR3 has 17 amino acids. Looked up from germline, CDR1 is MNHEY and CDR2 is SVGEGT. V trimming: 3 bases; J trimming: 0 bases; junction bases outside the gene matches: 8. CDR3 protein: CASSYGLWTSSYNEQFF. CDR3 DNA: TGTGCCAGCAGTTATGGTCTTTGGACTAGCTCCTACAATGAGCAGTTCTTC.

The chain joins TRBV19 to TRBJ1-5; D remains ambiguous. Trimming took 6 bases from V and 5 from J, leaving 8 bases between them. Germline CDR1 reads LNHDA; CDR2 reads SQIVND (reference sequence). The CDR3 runs 12 residues. The CDR3 nucleotides read TGTGCCAGTAGGAGGAGGGATCAGCCCCAGCATTTT. Translating it yields CASRRRDQPQHF.

The chain recombines TRBV2 with TRBJ2-7; TRBD2 matches at 8 bases. With 0 bases clipped from V and 0 bases from J, the junction kept 4 bases outside the gene matches. Germline lookup yields CDR1 SNHLY and CDR2 FYNNEI. This CDR3 region has 16 residues. The CDR3 sequence is CASSEAGGLGSYEQYF. CDR3 nucleotide sequence: TGTGCCAGCAGTGAAGCGGGGGGACTAGGCTCCTACGAGCAGTACTTC.

This clone showed up just once. This chain connects TRBV20-1 to TRBJ2-3; D not resolved. Germline-derived CDR1 and CDR2 are DFQATT and SNEGSKA (reference sequence). V shed 5 bases and J shed 4 bases, with 7 bases lying between them. The CDR3 is 11 residues long. CDR3 in amino acids: CSAVPADTQYF. CDR3 sequence (DNA): TGCAGTGCTGTCCCGGCAGATACGCAGTATTTT.

The chain links TRBV7-3 to TRBJ2-3; 10 positions agree with TRBD1. Germline V gene data show CDR1 as SGHTA and CDR2 as FQGTGA. V lost 0 bases and J lost 7; bases outside the gene matches: 4. This CDR3 is built from 15 residues. This CDR3 is CASSLTGQGGYTQYF. The CDR3 nucleotides read TGTGCCAGCAGCTTAACCGGACAGGGGGGGTATACGCAGTATTTT.

The chain has TRBV29-1 and TRBJ2-5, with TRBD1 as a possible D gene (6 bases). The V gene's germline CDR1 is SQVTM and CDR2 ANQGSEA. This CDR3 contains 16 residues. Deletions cut 3 bases from V and 1 base from J, with 18 bases between. CDR3 in amino acids: CSVESPARGSQETQYF. The CDR3 bases are TGCAGCGTTGAGAGTCCGGCCAGGGGTAGCCAAGAGACCCAGTACTTC.

This clone was detected only once. In nucleotides, the CDR3 is TGTGCCAGCAGCTTTAGCCGGGAGTACAATGAGCAGTTCTTC. Amino acid sequence: CASSFSREYNEQFF. The V and J genes are TRBV7-3 and TRBJ2-1; D might be TRBD2 (6 bases). The CDR3 is 14 amino acids. V dropped 3 bases and J dropped 4 bases, with 10 bases sitting between them. From germline, CDR1 is SGHTA and CDR2 FQGTGA.